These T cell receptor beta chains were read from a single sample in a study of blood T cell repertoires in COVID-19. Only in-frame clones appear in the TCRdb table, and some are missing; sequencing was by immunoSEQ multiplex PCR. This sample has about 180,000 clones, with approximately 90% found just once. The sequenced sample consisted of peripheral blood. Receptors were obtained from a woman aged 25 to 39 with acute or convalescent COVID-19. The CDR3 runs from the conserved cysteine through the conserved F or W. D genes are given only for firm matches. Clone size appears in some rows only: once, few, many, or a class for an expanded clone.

cdr3_aa: CASSEDISEQYF
cdr3_nt: TGTGCCAGCAGTGAAGATATTAGCGAGCAGTACTTC
v_call: TRBV2
cdr3_length: 12
j_call: TRBJ2-7
d_call: .
clone_size: .

cdr3_aa: CASGTRYSGYTF
cdr3_nt: TGTGCCAGCGGGACACGCTACTCTGGCTACACCTTC
v_call: TRBV28
cdr3_length: 12
j_call: TRBJ1-2
d_call: .
clone_size: .

cdr3_aa: CASSQQGPAAGNTIYF
cdr3_nt: TGTGCCAGCTCACAACAGGGACCAGCGGCTGGAAACACCATATATTTT
v_call: TRBV18
cdr3_length: 16
j_call: TRBJ1-3
d_call: .
clone_size: once

cdr3_aa: CASYGLAASYNEQFF
cdr3_nt: TGTGCCAGCTACGGACTAGCTGCCTCCTACAATGAGCAGTTCTTC
v_call: TRBV7-9
cdr3_length: 15
j_call: TRBJ2-1
d_call: TRBD2
clone_size: .

cdr3_aa: CATSRDPEGGYTF
cdr3_nt: TGTGCCACCAGCAGAGATCCGGAGGGTGGCTACACCTTC
v_call: TRBV15
cdr3_length: 13
j_call: TRBJ1-2
d_call: .
clone_size: .

cdr3_aa: CASSLGLQGNTEAFF
cdr3_nt: TGTGCCAGCAGTCTGGGATTACAGGGGAACACTGAAGCTTTCTTT
v_call: TRBV6-5
cdr3_length: 15
j_call: TRBJ1-1
d_call: .
clone_size: .

cdr3_aa: CASSWGDRGTLYEQYF
cdr3_nt: TGTGCCAGCAGCTGGGGCGACAGGGGGACACTCTACGAGCAGTACTTC
v_call: TRBV5-4
cdr3_length: 16
j_call: TRBJ2-7
d_call: TRBD1
clone_size: once

cdr3_aa: CASSQGVPDTQYF
cdr3_nt: TGCGCCAGCAGCCAAGGAGTCCCAGATACGCAGTATTTT
v_call: TRBV4-1
cdr3_length: 13
j_call: TRBJ2-3
d_call: .
clone_size: .

cdr3_aa: CASGRPYNEQFF
cdr3_nt: TGTGCCAGCGGGCGACCCTACAATGAGCAGTTCTTC
v_call: TRBV6-5
cdr3_length: 12
j_call: TRBJ2-1
d_call: .
clone_size: .

cdr3_aa: CAGKQGLSGNTIYF
cdr3_nt: TGTGCCGGGAAACAGGGGCTCTCTGGAAACACCATATATTTT
v_call: TRBV7-9
cdr3_length: 14
j_call: TRBJ1-3
d_call: TRBD1
clone_size: .

cdr3_aa: CASSPRGQGSSGNTIYF
cdr3_nt: TGTGCCAGCAGCCCGAGGGGACAGGGGAGTTCTGGAAACACCATATATTTT
v_call: TRBV7-2
cdr3_length: 17
j_call: TRBJ1-3
d_call: TRBD1
clone_size: .

cdr3_aa: CAWSLGELQHF
cdr3_nt: TGTGCCTGGAGCCTCGGAGAGCTCCAGCATTTT
v_call: TRBV30
cdr3_length: 11
j_call: TRBJ1-5
d_call: .
clone_size: .

cdr3_aa: CATSRSGGRAGETQYF
cdr3_nt: TGTGCCACCAGCCGAAGCGGTGGGAGGGCCGGTGAGACCCAGTACTTC
v_call: TRBV15
cdr3_length: 16
j_call: TRBJ2-5
d_call: TRBD2
clone_size: .

cdr3_aa: CASSLGQGTEAFF
cdr3_nt: TGTGCCAGCAGCCTGGGACAGGGGACTGAAGCTTTCTTT
v_call: TRBV3-1/TRBV3-2
cdr3_length: 13
j_call: TRBJ1-1
d_call: TRBD1
clone_size: .

cdr3_aa: CASTLRGGVTPLCF
cdr3_nt: TGCGCCAGCACCCTGCGGGGAGGGGTCACACCACTGTGCTTT
v_call: TRBV5-1
cdr3_length: 14
j_call: TRBJ1-1
d_call: .
clone_size: .

cdr3_aa: CASRGGGQVYNEQFF
cdr3_nt: TGTGCCAGCAGAGGGGGGGGACAGGTTTACAATGAGCAGTTCTTC
v_call: TRBV6-5
cdr3_length: 15
j_call: TRBJ2-1
d_call: .
clone_size: .

cdr3_aa: CASLSGIVSEQFF
cdr3_nt: TGTGCCAGCCTTAGCGGGATTGTAAGTGAGCAGTTCTTC
v_call: TRBV6-5
cdr3_length: 13
j_call: TRBJ2-1
d_call: TRBD2
clone_size: .

cdr3_aa: CSVRLRIDTQYF
cdr3_nt: TGCAGCGTGAGGTTGAGAATAGATACGCAGTATTTT
v_call: TRBV29-1
cdr3_length: 12
j_call: TRBJ2-3
d_call: .
clone_size: .

cdr3_aa: CASSTQSGTPYNEQFF
cdr3_nt: TGTGCCAGCAGTACACAGAGCGGCACCCCCTACAATGAGCAGTTCTTC
v_call: TRBV28
cdr3_length: 16
j_call: TRBJ2-1
d_call: .
clone_size: .

cdr3_aa: CSAFTQTNRGGFNYGYTF
cdr3_nt: TGCAGCGCGTTTACTCAAACCAACAGGGGGGGTTTCAACTATGGCTACACCTTC
v_call: TRBV29-1
cdr3_length: 18
j_call: TRBJ1-2
d_call: TRBD1
clone_size: .

cdr3_aa: CASSLTPRGEKLFF
cdr3_nt: TGCGCCAGCAGCTTAACCCCTAGGGGGGAAAAACTGTTTTTT
v_call: TRBV5-1
cdr3_length: 14
j_call: TRBJ1-4
d_call: .
clone_size: .

cdr3_aa: CASSGAGDRNTGELFF
cdr3_nt: TGTGCCAGCAGTGGGGCGGGGGATAGGAACACCGGGGAGCTGTTTTTT
v_call: TRBV2
cdr3_length: 16
j_call: TRBJ2-2
d_call: TRBD2
clone_size: .

cdr3_aa: CASSLVGAETQYF
cdr3_nt: TGCGCCAGCAGCTTGGTTGGGGCAGAGACCCAGTACTTC
v_call: TRBV5-1
cdr3_length: 13
j_call: TRBJ2-5
d_call: .
clone_size: .

cdr3_aa: CATSRDTGTQYF
cdr3_nt: TGTGCCACCAGCAGAGATACGGGGACCCAGTACTTC
v_call: TRBV15
cdr3_length: 12
j_call: TRBJ2-5
d_call: .
clone_size: .

cdr3_aa: CASSLGQGGEKLFF
cdr3_nt: TGTGCCAGCAGCTTGGGGCAGGGAGGCGAAAAACTGTTTTTT
v_call: TRBV5-5
cdr3_length: 14
j_call: TRBJ1-4
d_call: .
clone_size: .

cdr3_aa: CASRGGGTEAFF
cdr3_nt: TGTGCCAGCAGAGGGGGGGGGACTGAAGCTTTCTTT
v_call: TRBV6-6
cdr3_length: 12
j_call: TRBJ1-1
d_call: .
clone_size: once

cdr3_aa: CASSNYLAGGLEFF
cdr3_nt: TGTGCCAGCAGCAATTACTTAGCGGGAGGCCTAGAGTTCTTC
v_call: TRBV5-4
cdr3_length: 14
j_call: TRBJ2-1
d_call: TRBD2
clone_size: .

cdr3_aa: CAISESRDYEQYF
cdr3_nt: TGTGCCATCAGTGAGTCGCGAGACTACGAGCAGTACTTC
v_call: TRBV10-3
cdr3_length: 13
j_call: TRBJ2-7
d_call: .
clone_size: .

cdr3_aa: CASIPGTGLGYEQYF
cdr3_nt: TGTGCCAGCATACCCGGGACAGGACTGGGCTACGAGCAGTACTTC
v_call: TRBV6-5
cdr3_length: 15
j_call: TRBJ2-7
d_call: TRBD1
clone_size: .

cdr3_aa: CASSPMRHSYEQYF
cdr3_nt: TGTGCCAGCAGCCCAATGCGACATTCCTACGAGCAGTACTTC
v_call: TRBV7-8
cdr3_length: 14
j_call: TRBJ2-7
d_call: .
clone_size: .

cdr3_aa: CASSYPDPGGELFF
cdr3_nt: TGTGCCAGCAGCTATCCCGATCCGGGGGGGGAGCTGTTTTTT
v_call: TRBV11-2
cdr3_length: 14
j_call: TRBJ2-2
d_call: .
clone_size: .

cdr3_aa: CASSRQGGLPQHF
cdr3_nt: TGTGCCAGCAGTCGACAGGGGGGGTTGCCCCAGCATTTT
v_call: TRBV12-3/TRBV12-4
cdr3_length: 13
j_call: TRBJ1-5
d_call: TRBD1
clone_size: .

cdr3_aa: CASSLQGAKAFF
cdr3_nt: TGTGCCAGCAGTCTACAGGGGGCGAAAGCTTTCTTT
v_call: TRBV5-8
cdr3_length: 12
j_call: TRBJ1-1
d_call: TRBD1
clone_size: .

cdr3_aa: CASRGQGDNQPQHF
cdr3_nt: TGTGCCAGTAGGGGACAGGGTGACAATCAGCCCCAGCATTTT
v_call: TRBV19
cdr3_length: 14
j_call: TRBJ1-5
d_call: TRBD1
clone_size: .

cdr3_aa: CASSPGDVAKNIQYF
cdr3_nt: TGTGCCAGCAGCCCAGGGGACGTAGCCAAAAACATTCAGTACTTC
v_call: TRBV9
cdr3_length: 15
j_call: TRBJ2-4
d_call: .
clone_size: .

cdr3_aa: CASSSASQGASYEQYF
cdr3_nt: TGTGCCAGCAGTTCCGCATCACAGGGGGCATCCTACGAGCAGTACTTC
v_call: TRBV28
cdr3_length: 16
j_call: TRBJ2-7
d_call: TRBD1
clone_size: .

cdr3_aa: CASRRETGGDEQFF
cdr3_nt: TGTGCCAGCAGGCGGGAAACGGGTGGTGATGAGCAGTTCTTC
v_call: TRBV2
cdr3_length: 14
j_call: TRBJ2-1
d_call: .
clone_size: .

cdr3_aa: CASSEAPGVYNSPLHF
cdr3_nt: TGTGCCAGCAGTGAAGCCCCAGGGGTTTATAATTCACCCCTCCACTTT
v_call: TRBV6-1
cdr3_length: 16
j_call: TRBJ1-6
d_call: .
clone_size: .

cdr3_aa: CASSYSGSYYNEQFF
cdr3_nt: TGTGCCAGCAGTTACAGCGGGAGTTACTACAATGAGCAGTTCTTC
v_call: TRBV11-3
cdr3_length: 15
j_call: TRBJ2-1
d_call: TRBD2
clone_size: .

cdr3_aa: CASSPDSIANYGYTF
cdr3_nt: TGCGCCAGCAGCCCCGACTCAATAGCTAACTATGGCTACACCTTC
v_call: TRBV4-1
cdr3_length: 15
j_call: TRBJ1-2
d_call: .
clone_size: .

cdr3_aa: CASSTGVTGELFF
cdr3_nt: TGTGCCAGCAGCACCGGGGTAACCGGGGAGCTGTTTTTT
v_call: TRBV6-5
cdr3_length: 13
j_call: TRBJ2-2
d_call: .
clone_size: .

cdr3_aa: CASRKGAQGAGTEAFF
cdr3_nt: TGCGCCAGCAGAAAAGGAGCACAGGGTGCTGGCACTGAAGCTTTCTTT
v_call: TRBV5-1
cdr3_length: 16
j_call: TRBJ1-1
d_call: .
clone_size: .

cdr3_aa: CASSNPGLRREYF
cdr3_nt: TGTGCCAGCAGTAATCCGGGACTCAGAAGAGAGTACTTC
v_call: TRBV28
cdr3_length: 13
j_call: TRBJ2-7
d_call: .
clone_size: .

cdr3_aa: CASRSRDRGGTGELFF
cdr3_nt: TGTGCCAGCAGGAGCCGGGACAGGGGTGGGACCGGGGAGCTGTTTTTT
v_call: TRBV7-9
cdr3_length: 16
j_call: TRBJ2-2
d_call: TRBD1
clone_size: .

cdr3_aa: CASSLAGSLDTQYF
cdr3_nt: TGTGCCAGCAGTTTAGCCGGGAGTTTGGATACGCAGTATTTT
v_call: TRBV28
cdr3_length: 14
j_call: TRBJ2-3
d_call: .
clone_size: .

cdr3_aa: CASSLAGTNTGELFF
cdr3_nt: TGTGCCAGCAGTTTAGCCGGGACGAACACCGGGGAGCTGTTTTTT
v_call: TRBV28
cdr3_length: 15
j_call: TRBJ2-2
d_call: .
clone_size: .

cdr3_aa: CSVRGQAPSEQYF
cdr3_nt: TGCAGCGTGAGGGGACAGGCTCCATCCGAGCAGTACTTC
v_call: TRBV29-1
cdr3_length: 13
j_call: TRBJ2-7
d_call: TRBD1
clone_size: .

cdr3_aa: CASLEIRGGPIF
cdr3_nt: TGTGCCAGCCTCGAGATCAGGGGAGGGCCCATCTTT
v_call: TRBV12-3/TRBV12-4
cdr3_length: 12
j_call: TRBJ1-1
d_call: .
clone_size: .

cdr3_aa: CAISGTQPSGSSYEQYF
cdr3_nt: TGTGCCATCAGTGGAACGCAACCTAGCGGGAGCTCCTACGAGCAGTACTTC
v_call: TRBV10-3
cdr3_length: 17
j_call: TRBJ2-7
d_call: TRBD2
clone_size: .

cdr3_aa: CAWSVTGHGQYF
cdr3_nt: TGTGCCTGGAGTGTAACAGGCCACGGGCAGTACTTC
v_call: TRBV30
cdr3_length: 12
j_call: TRBJ2-7
d_call: .
clone_size: .